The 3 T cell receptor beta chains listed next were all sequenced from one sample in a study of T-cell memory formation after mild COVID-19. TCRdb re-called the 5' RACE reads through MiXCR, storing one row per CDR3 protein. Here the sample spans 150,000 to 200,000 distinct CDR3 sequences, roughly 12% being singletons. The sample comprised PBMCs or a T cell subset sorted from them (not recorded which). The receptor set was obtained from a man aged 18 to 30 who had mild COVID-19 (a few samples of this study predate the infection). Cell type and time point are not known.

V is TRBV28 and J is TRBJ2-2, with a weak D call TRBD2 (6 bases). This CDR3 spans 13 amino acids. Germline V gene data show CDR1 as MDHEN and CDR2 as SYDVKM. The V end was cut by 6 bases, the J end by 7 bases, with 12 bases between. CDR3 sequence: CASSLQGGGELFF. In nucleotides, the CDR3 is TGTGCCAGCAGCCTGCAGGGAGGCGGGGAGCTGTTTTTT.

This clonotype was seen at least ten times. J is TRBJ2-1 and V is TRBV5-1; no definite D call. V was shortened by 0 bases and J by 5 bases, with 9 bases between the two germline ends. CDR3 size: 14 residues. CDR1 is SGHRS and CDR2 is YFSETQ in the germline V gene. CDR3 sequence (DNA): TGCGCCAGCAGCTTGGGCGAACGACACAATGAGCAGTTCTTC. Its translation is CASSLGERHNEQFF.

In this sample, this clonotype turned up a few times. CDR3 nucleotide sequence: TGTGCCAGCAGCAGCGCGGGCCCAGATACGCAGTATTTT. It is translated as CASSSAGPDTQYF. The genes are TRBV7-9 and TRBJ2-3; D is perhaps TRBD2 (5 bases). V dropped 5 bases and J dropped 4 bases, with 10 bases sitting between them. CDR1 is SEHNR, CDR2 FQNEAQ, per germline (reference sequence). This CDR3 has 13 residues.